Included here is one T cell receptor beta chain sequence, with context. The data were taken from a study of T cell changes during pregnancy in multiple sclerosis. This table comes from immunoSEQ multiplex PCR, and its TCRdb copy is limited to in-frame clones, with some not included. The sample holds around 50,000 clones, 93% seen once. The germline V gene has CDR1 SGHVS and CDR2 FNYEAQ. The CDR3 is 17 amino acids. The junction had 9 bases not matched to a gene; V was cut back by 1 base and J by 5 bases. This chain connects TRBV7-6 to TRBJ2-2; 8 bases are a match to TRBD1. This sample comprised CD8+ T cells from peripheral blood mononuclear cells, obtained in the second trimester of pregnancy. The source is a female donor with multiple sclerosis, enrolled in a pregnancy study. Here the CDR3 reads CASSLDRSTGVTGELFF. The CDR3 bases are TGTGCCAGCAGCTTAGATAGGTCGACAGGGGTAACCGGGGAGCTGTTTTTT. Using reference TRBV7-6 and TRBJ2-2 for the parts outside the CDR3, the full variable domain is GAGVSQSPRYKVTKRGQDVALRCDPISGHVSLYWYRQALGQGPEFLTYFNYEAQQDKSGLPNDRFSAERPEGSISTLTIQRTEQRDSAMYRCASSLDRSTGVTGELFFGEGSRLTVL.